A single T cell receptor (beta chain) is shown here with its context. The junction does not match germline at one end; this may be a read error. Germline lookup yields CDR1 MNHNS and CDR2 SASEGT. This CDR3 contains 15 residues. The record originates from a study of control samples from healthy donors and cancer patients. Some clones are missing from TCRdb's copy, which holds only in-frame ones; the method was immunoSEQ multiplex PCR. The data contain about 160,000 clones, around 96% of them seen just once; the ten biggest clones take up 1%. Sequenced material: blood. The sequence came from a woman in her twenties or thirties in good health. The chain employs TRBV6-1 and TRBJ2-7; perhaps D is TRBD1 or TRBD2 (6 bases each). CDR3: CASTEQGGIPYEQYF. The DNA for the CDR3 is TGTGCCAGCACTGAACAGGGAGGTATCCCCTACGAGCAGTACTTC.